This T cell receptor (beta chain) was sequenced during a study of cytotoxic CD8 clonotypes in ibrutinib-treated CLL. Overall study: For this cohort, patients were about a dozen relapsed/refractory and some 15 treatment-naive, while approximately 17 were IGHV unmutated. Study-level results: Stable or contracted on treatment, public clonotypes were also uncommon.

Method: immunoSEQ multiplex PCR; TCRdb's copy keeps in-frame clones and lacks some. The repertoire holds under 300,000 clones, with around 70% as singletons. Of note for this clone: No antigen is known for it.

This TCR was recovered from a human donor with chronic lymphocytic leukemia. This specimen was PBMCs, taken after 24 months of ibrutinib treatment.

The CDR3 sequence: CSADPGSGELFF. The CDR3 DNA follows: TGCAGCGCCGATCCGGGGTCCGGGGAGCTGTTTTTT. The V and J genes are TRBV29-1 and TRBJ2-2; weak D call: TRBD2 (5 bases). The CDR3 length is 12 residues. CDR1 is SQVTM, CDR2 ANQGSEA, per germline. Trimming removed 7 bases at V and 6 bases at J, with 12 bases between.